Presented here are 7 T cell receptor beta chains from one specimen sequenced in a study of blood T cell repertoires in COVID-19. This table comes from immunoSEQ multiplex PCR, and its TCRdb copy is limited to in-frame clones, with some not included. The sample includes fewer than 75,000 clones, around 90% of them seen just once. The sequenced sample was peripheral blood. The receptors originated from a human donor in a cohort sampled during active COVID-19.

This clone has a handful of counts. The rearrangement joins TRBV28 to TRBJ2-5, with TRBD1 matching over 12 bases. The CDR3 loop spans 16 amino acids. Unmatched junction bases numbered 4, after V lost 3 bases and J lost 2 bases. Germline loops: CDR1 MDHEN, CDR2 SYDVKM. CDR3 protein: CASSFRDRGLQETQYF. CDR3 DNA sequence: TGTGCCAGCAGTTTTAGGGACAGGGGGCTGCAAGAGACCCAGTACTTC.

The sample holds a few counts of this clone. J is TRBJ2-1 and V is TRBV7-2, with 8 nucleotides matching TRBD2. In germline, CDR1 is SGHTA, CDR2 FQGNSA. The CDR3 consists of 16 residues. The ends lost 5 bases at V and 8 bases at J; junction bases unmatched: 14. The CDR3 loop is CASSPRGGAGGDEQFF. The CDR3 bases are TGTGCCAGCAGCCCCCGGGGCGGGGCGGGAGGCGATGAGCAGTTCTTC.

The CDR3 DNA sequence: TGTGCCAGCAGTAGACAGGGGGCCGGAGGAAACACCATATATTTT. This translates into CASSRQGAGGNTIYF. The J gene is TRBJ1-3, the V gene TRBV6-5; 10 bases match TRBD1. The V segment lost 5 bases and the J segment 4 bases; nucleotides outside the gene matches: 5. This CDR3 has 15 residues. CDR1 MNHEY and CDR2 SVGAGI come from the germline V gene.

This clone was seen only a few times. The chain employs TRBV28 and TRBJ1-5, with D unresolved. CDR1 is MDHEN, CDR2 SYDVKM, per germline. The V gene lost 6 bases and the J gene lost 1 base, with 4 bases spanning the gap. The CDR3 has 12 residues. CDR3 region: CASRTSNQPQHF. The CDR3 DNA is TGTGCCAGCAGAACAAGCAATCAGCCCCAGCATTTT. The entire variable domain, with the rest obtained from reference TRBV28 and TRBJ1-5, is as follows: DVKVTQSSRYLVKRTGEKVFLECVQDMDHENMFWYRQDPGLGLRLIYFSYDVKMKEKGDIPEGYSVSREKKERFSLILESASTNQTSMYLCASRTSNQPQHFGDGTRLSIL.

The chain is built from TRBV6-5 and TRBJ2-7; possible D gene TRBD1, 6 bases. The germline V gene has CDR1 MNHEY and CDR2 SVGAGI. V lost 4 bases and J 5 bases, leaving 15 bases between the germline ends. CDR3 length equals 14 residues. The CDR3 region has the DNA TGTGCCAGCAGTTCCCCAGGGGAGTCAAACGAGCAGTACTTC. This gives the protein CASSSPGESNEQYF.

The chain has TRBV12-3 or TRBV12-4 and TRBJ2-3; no definite D call. Trimming took off 6 bases at V and 0 bases at J, with 7 bases between the two ends. The CDR3 loop spans 13 amino acids. The CDR3 DNA reads TGTGCCAGCAGGCTAGGTAGCACAGATACGCAGTATTTT. Translating it yields CASRLGSTDTQYF.

The CDR3 DNA sequence: TGTGCCACCAGTGATCTAGCCAGGGGGCTAAGTGAGCAGTTCTTC. Protein: CATSDLARGLSEQFF. V gene TRBV24-1 combines with J gene TRBJ2-1, with TRBD1 matching 8 bases. Germline CDR1 KGHDR, CDR2 SFDVKD. The trim removed 3 bases at V and 9 bases at J, leaving 9 bases unmatched. The CDR3 is 15 amino acids.